These 31 T cell receptor beta chains were all obtained from the same sample, sequenced in a study of blood T cell repertoires in COVID-19. Sequenced by immunoSEQ multiplex PCR; TCRdb stores in-frame clones only, minus some. This sample has almost 70,000 clones; 79% occur once, and the top ten carry around 47%. Sequenced input: peripheral blood. These TCRs come from a human donor in a cohort sampled during active COVID-19.

The CDR3 spells CASSFEVSSYEQYF. The CDR3 DNA sequence: TGTGCCAGCAGTTTTGAGGTGAGCTCCTACGAGCAGTACTTC. This chain joins TRBV27 and TRBJ2-7, with D uncertain. Germline V gene data show CDR1 as MNHEY and CDR2 as SMNVEV (reference sequence). This CDR3 is 14 amino acids long. V lost 3 bases, J lost 0 bases, and 9 bases lay in between.

The sample holds a few counts of this clone. The chain links TRBV7-9 to TRBJ1-4; 8 bases match TRBD1. This CDR3 is 13 amino acids long. Germline trimming cut 9 bases from V and 7 bases from J; bases unmatched to any gene: 7. Germline CDR1 SEHNR, CDR2 FQNEAQ (reference sequence). The CDR3 protein is CASSGGAGEKLFF. CDR3 coding DNA: TGTGCCAGTTCAGGGGGCGCTGGTGAAAAACTGTTTTTT. The whole variable domain, remainder taken from reference TRBV7-9 and TRBJ1-4, is DTGVSQNPRHKITKRGQNVTFRCDPISEHNRLYWYRQTLGQGPEFLTYFQNEAQLEKSRLLSDRFSAERPKGSFSTLEIQRTEQGDSAMYLCASSGGAGEKLFFGSGTQLSVL.

This sequence joins TRBV6-5 and TRBJ1-3; D may be TRBD1 (6 bases). V gave up 4 bases and J gave up 8 bases, with 9 bases separating them. The CDR3 covers 12 residues. The V gene's germline CDR1 is MNHEY and CDR2 SVGAGI. CDR3 region: CASSSRGDTIYF. The CDR3 DNA reads TGTGCCAGCAGTTCCAGGGGAGACACCATATATTTT.

This clone was detected only a few times. V usage is TRBV7-9 and J usage is TRBJ1-3; tentative D call: TRBD1 (5 bases). V was pared by 5 bases and J by 8 bases, with 13 bases between. Germline V gene sequence: CDR1 SEHNR, CDR2 FQNEAQ (reference sequence). The CDR3 has 13 amino acids. The DNA of the CDR3 is TGTGCCAGCAGCGATTCAGGGTTGCACACCATATATTTT. Translated: CASSDSGLHTIYF.

This clone showed up just a few times. The chain is built from TRBV7-8 and TRBJ1-5; TRBD1 matches at 8 bases. Germline loops: CDR1 SGHVS, CDR2 FQNEAQ. This CDR3 region has 18 residues. V shed 0 bases, J shed 2 bases, and the junction held 9 bases outside the gene matches. CDR3 bases: TGTGCCAGCAGCTTAGCGCTTGATTCGACAGGGGGCAATCAGCCCCAGCATTTT. Amino acid sequence: CASSLALDSTGGNQPQHF.

This clone was found a few times. This chain uses TRBV7-2 with TRBJ1-2, with TRBD1 matching 8 bases. Germline trimming cut 1 base from V and 2 bases from J; bases unmatched to any gene: 3. This CDR3 comprises 15 residues. CDR1 SGHTA and CDR2 FQGNSA come from the germline V gene. The CDR3 is CASSLVAGGNYGYTF. For the CDR3, the DNA is TGTGCCAGCAGCTTAGTGGCAGGGGGCAACTATGGCTACACCTTC.

The chain is built from TRBV9 and TRBJ2-3, with D possibly matching TRBD2 (6 bases). The CDR3 runs to 16 residues. Germline CDR1 and CDR2: SGDLS and YYNGEE. The V end was cut by 2 bases, the J end by 2 bases, with 15 bases between. The CDR3 DNA reads TGTGCCAGCAGCGTCTCCAACGGGGGAGCCACAGATACGCAGTATTTT. As protein: CASSVSNGGATDTQYF. The variable domain in full, completed from reference TRBV9 and TRBJ2-3, reads DSGVTQTPKHLITATGQRVTLRCSPRSGDLSVYWYQQSLDQGLQFLIQYYNGEERAKGNILERFSAQQFPDLHSELNLSSLELGDSALYFCASSVSNGGATDTQYFGPGTRLTVL.

The chain couples TRBV25-1 to TRBJ1-2; unclear D gene. There are 14 residues in the CDR3. Trimming took off 1 base at V and 1 base at J, with 7 bases between the two ends. Germline V gene lookup returns CDR1 MGHDK and CDR2 SYGVNS. CDR3: CASSESGDNYGYTF. DNA for the CDR3: TGTGCCAGCAGTGAATCGGGTGATAACTATGGCTACACCTTC.

The V gene is TRBV28, the J gene TRBJ2-1, with 7 bases fitting TRBD2. J was trimmed by 0 bases and V by 3 bases; bases with no gene match: 2. The germline V gene has CDR1 MDHEN and CDR2 SYDVKM. The CDR3 contains 15 residues. For the CDR3, the DNA is TGTGCCAGCAGTTTTGGCGGGGGCTCCTACAATGAGCAGTTCTTC. Protein sequence: CASSFGGGSYNEQFF.

This rearrangement joins TRBV27 to TRBJ2-2, with D maybe TRBD2 (7 bases). CDR1 and CDR2 (germline): MNHEY, SMNVEV (reference sequence). Between the trimmed V and J ends, which lost 7 bases and 3 bases, there was a span of 18 bases. This CDR3 contains 16 residues. Written as DNA, the CDR3 is TGTGCCAGCACCCGGGGAGGGGGTAGTTACACCGGGGAGCTGTTTTTT. Its translation is CASTRGGGSYTGELFF.

This sequence joins TRBV7-8 and TRBJ1-2; D gene unclear. V lost 5 bases and J 2 bases, leaving 9 bases between the germline ends. CDR1 and CDR2 (germline): SGHVS, FQNEAQ. The CDR3 consists of 13 residues. This CDR3 is CASSPEVNYGYTF. The CDR3 DNA reads TGTGCCAGCAGCCCAGAGGTGAACTATGGCTACACCTTC. Looking up the rest from reference TRBV7-8 and TRBJ1-2 gives the full variable domain: GAGVSQSPRYKVAKRGQDVALRCDPISGHVSLFWYQQALGQGPEFLTYFQNEAQLDKSGLPSDRFFAERPEGSVSTLKIQRTQQEDSAVYLCASSPEVNYGYTFGSGTRLTVV.

This clone was counted only a few times. The V call is TRBV28, the J call TRBJ1-2; TRBD1 matches 7 bases. Germline V gives CDR1 MDHEN, CDR2 SYDVKM. V gave up 3 bases and J gave up 8 bases; unmatched junction bases: 9. CDR3 length equals 14 residues. The CDR3: CASSFSQGRTGYTF. CDR3 bases: TGTGCCAGCAGTTTCTCACAGGGGAGGACCGGCTACACCTTC.

This sequence joins TRBV24-1 and TRBJ2-1; tentatively, D is TRBD2 (6 bases). This CDR3 region has 14 residues. The V and J ends lost 3 bases and 8 bases respectively, with 13 bases between them. The germline V gene encodes CDR1 KGHDR and CDR2 SFDVKD. Here the CDR3 reads CATSDMGLIDEQFF. CDR3 DNA sequence: TGTGCCACCAGTGATATGGGACTTATCGATGAGCAGTTCTTC.

The rearrangement joins TRBV15 to TRBJ1-2, with D tentatively TRBD1 (6 bases). V lost 0 bases, J lost 0 bases, and 14 bases lay in between. The CDR3 sequence is 17 residues long. Germline loops: CDR1 LNHNV, CDR2 YYDKDF (reference sequence). The CDR3 coding sequence is TGTGCCACCAGCAGAGATCGCGACAGGACGTCTAACTATGGCTACACCTTC. Translating gives CATSRDRDRTSNYGYTF.

This clone was observed a few times. The sample holds other DNA sequences that translate to the same CDR3. This chain links TRBV5-8 with TRBJ2-6; no reliable D call. Germline V gene lookup returns CDR1 SGHTS and CDR2 YDEGEE. This CDR3 comprises 15 residues. Trimming shortened V by 1 base and J by 0 bases, and 5 bases separated the two germline ends. The chain's CDR3 is CASSLRGSGANVLTF. The CDR3, as DNA: TGTGCCAGCAGCTTGAGAGGCTCTGGGGCCAACGTCCTGACTTTC.

The chain links TRBV9 to TRBJ2-2; D ambiguous. The CDR3 runs 14 residues. CDR1 is SGDLS, CDR2 YYNGEE, per germline. V was shortened by 0 bases and J by 4 bases, with 7 bases between the two germline ends. The CDR3 coding sequence is TGTGCCAGCAGCGTAGTACAGTCCACCGGGGAGCTGTTTTTT. Protein sequence: CASSVVQSTGELFF.

The chain is built from TRBV6-5 and TRBJ2-7, with D maybe TRBD2 (7 bases). The germline V and J ends were trimmed by 6 bases and 3 bases, with 18 bases remaining between them. The CDR3 is 15 residues long. Germline CDR1 and CDR2: MNHEY and SVGAGI. CDR3 in DNA: TGTGCCAGCAGCCCCGATGGCGGGGGCCTCTACGAGCAGTACTTC. Translation gives CASSPDGGGLYEQYF.

The CDR3 nucleotides read TGTGCCAGCAACCTGGGACAGGGCCAAGAGACCCAGTACTTC. Translating it yields CASNLGQGQETQYF. The V call is TRBV5-5, the J call TRBJ2-5, with 9 bases identical to TRBD1. This CDR3 is built from 14 residues. The ends lost 6 bases at V and 1 base at J; junction bases unmatched: 4. The V gene's germline CDR1 is SGHKS and CDR2 YYEKEE (reference sequence). Full variable domain (remainder filled in from reference TRBV5-5 and TRBJ2-5): DAGVTQSPTHLIKTRGQQVTLRCSPISGHKSVSWYQQVLGQGPQFIFQYYEKEERGRGNFPDRFSARQFPNYSSELNVNALLLGDSALYLCASNLGQGQETQYFGPGTRLLVL.

Comments on this clone: Other DNA variants within this sample encode the same CDR3. The rearrangement joins TRBV5-5 to TRBJ1-5; 9 bases are a match to TRBD1. This CDR3 has 17 residues. J gave up 0 bases and V 4 bases, and 8 bases lay outside the gene matches. Germline CDR1 reads SGHKS; CDR2 reads YYEKEE (reference sequence). This CDR3 reads CASSGGTGSYSNQPQHF. DNA for the CDR3: TGTGCCAGCAGCGGCGGGACAGGGAGTTATAGCAATCAGCCCCAGCATTTT.

This clone has a handful of counts. The rearrangement uses TRBV6-4 and TRBJ2-2; TRBD2 is a possible D gene (6 bases). The CDR3 is 14 residues long. Trimming shortened V by 6 bases and J by 2 bases, and 10 bases separated the two germline ends. Germline lookup yields CDR1 MRHNA and CDR2 SNTAGT. CDR3 coding DNA: TGTGCCAGCAGGGGGACTTTTAACACCGGGGAGCTGTTTTTT. This encodes CASRGTFNTGELFF.

On this clone itself: Other DNA sequences from this sample encode an identical CDR3 as well. The J gene is TRBJ2-5, the V gene TRBV12-3 or TRBV12-4, with D uncertain. V was clipped by 2 bases and J by 5 bases, with 6 bases between them. The CDR3 has 12 amino acids. The CDR3 is CASSLSRETQYF. For the CDR3, the DNA is TGTGCCAGCAGTTTAAGCCGGGAGACCCAGTACTTC.

V is TRBV6-1 and J is TRBJ2-1, with D unresolved. Trimming cost V 3 bases and J 3 bases, with 3 bases left between them. The length of the CDR3 is 12 residues. The germline gives CDR1 MNHNS, CDR2 SASEGT. CDR3 nucleotide sequence: TGTGCCAGCAGTGAGAGCTACAATGAGCAGTTCTTC. Residues: CASSESYNEQFF.

The chain has TRBV10-2 and TRBJ1-5, with 8 bases aligning to TRBD1. The CDR3 has 14 residues. The germline V gene encodes CDR1 WSHSY and CDR2 SAAADI. With V trimmed by 3 bases and J by 6 bases, 4 bases remained unmatched. DNA of the CDR3: TGCGCCAGCAGTGACAGGGGGCGAGGTCAGCCCCAGCATTTT. This gives the protein CASSDRGRGQPQHF.

This clone appeared a few times. The chain recombines TRBV30 with TRBJ1-5; D possibly corresponds to TRBD1 (6 bases). Germline V CDR1 and CDR2: GTSNPN, SVGIG (reference sequence). The CDR3 runs 16 residues. Trimming removed 0 bases at V and 2 bases at J, with 14 bases between. CDR3 residues: CAWSVQGGAGNQPQHF. The CDR3 DNA is TGTGCCTGGAGTGTACAAGGGGGGGCCGGCAATCAGCCCCAGCATTTT.

The chain links TRBV19 to TRBJ1-5; no reliable D call. The CDR3 is 14 amino acids. V gave up 10 bases and J gave up 0 bases, with 13 bases separating them. In germline, CDR1 is LNHDA, CDR2 SQIVND (reference sequence). This chain's CDR3 is CATRTDYSNQPQHF. Here the CDR3 DNA reads TGTGCCACCAGGACGGACTATAGCAATCAGCCCCAGCATTTT. Looking up the rest from reference TRBV19 and TRBJ1-5 gives the full variable domain: DGGITQSPKYLFRKEGQNVTLSCEQNLNHDAMYWYRQDPGQGLRLIYYSQIVNDFQKGDIAEGYSVSREKKESFPLTVTSAQKNPTAFYLCATRTDYSNQPQHFGDGTRLSIL.

Remarks on this clone: The junction shows a germline mismatch at one end, possibly a read error. This chain connects TRBV19 to TRBJ1-1, with D perhaps TRBD1 (5 bases). The CDR3 sequence is 13 residues long. CDR1 is LNHDA, CDR2 SQIVND, per germline (reference sequence). The chain's CDR3 is CASSALEGAKAEF. CDR3 DNA: TGTGCCAGTAGTGCGCTCGAAGGGGCTAAGGCCGAGTTT.

V usage is TRBV6-5 and J usage is TRBJ1-2, with 10 bases fitting TRBD1. CDR3 length: 16 residues. Trimming at V came to 2 bases and at J to 4 bases, leaving 7 bases not matched to a gene. Germline CDR1 MNHEY, CDR2 SVGAGI. CDR3 sequence reads: CASSYMRTGGSYGYTF. The CDR3 DNA follows: TGTGCCAGCAGTTACATGCGGACAGGGGGTAGCTATGGCTACACCTTC.

The J gene is TRBJ1-5, the V gene TRBV4-1; D is undetermined. The V end lost 0 bases, the J end lost 6 bases, and 15 bases lay between the germline ends. Germline-derived CDR1 and CDR2 are MGHRA and YSYEKL. The CDR3 is made up of 16 amino acids. CDR3 in DNA: TGCGCCAGCAGCCAAGATGTATCGGGGTTCGGTCAGCCCCAGCATTTT. Translating gives CASSQDVSGFGQPQHF.

The genes are TRBV5-1 and TRBJ2-7; tentative D call: TRBD2 (6 bases). Deletions cut 3 bases from V and 0 bases from J, with 19 bases between. Germline assignment: CDR1 SGHRS and CDR2 YFSETQ. The length of the CDR3 is 17 residues. The CDR3 spells CASSWGLKASPSYEQYF. The CDR3 DNA reads as TGCGCCAGCAGCTGGGGACTTAAGGCGTCCCCCTCCTACGAGCAGTACTTC.

The rearrangement joins TRBV7-8 to TRBJ2-1, with D unresolved. Per germline, CDR1 SGHVS and CDR2 FQNEAQ. There are 13 residues in the CDR3. V was clipped by 1 base and J by 9 bases, with 10 bases between them. This chain's CDR3 is CASSLVKFGEQFF. The CDR3 bases are TGTGCCAGCAGCTTAGTTAAGTTCGGTGAGCAGTTCTTC.

The chain combines TRBV7-9 with TRBJ2-7; a possible D gene is TRBD1 (6 bases). The length of the CDR3 is 15 residues. The germline gives CDR1 SEHNR, CDR2 FQNEAQ (reference sequence). Trimming took 5 bases from V and 0 from J, leaving 14 bases between them. CDR3 protein: CASSLSDRPSYEQYF. CDR3 nucleotide sequence: TGTGCCAGCAGCCTATCCGACAGGCCCTCCTACGAGCAGTACTTC. Complete variable domain (other parts from reference TRBV7-9 and TRBJ2-7): DTGVSQNPRHKITKRGQNVTFRCDPISEHNRLYWYRQTLGQGPEFLTYFQNEAQLEKSRLLSDRFSAERPKGSFSTLEIQRTEQGDSAMYLCASSLSDRPSYEQYFGPGTRLTVT.